This entry is about one T cell receptor beta chain. The antigen remains undetermined. The data belong to a study of cytomegalovirus exposure and HLA in healthy donors. Use of 60 Vbeta and 13 Jbeta primers characterized the PCR. The repertoire was sequenced with immunoSEQ multiplex PCR; TCRdb's copy has only in-frame clones and lacks some. Among under 200,000 clones, roughly 80% were seen once, and the ten largest hold around 3.4%. V gave up 6 bases and J gave up 8 bases; unmatched junction bases: 9. The CDR3 has 15 residues. The germline V gene encodes CDR1 MDHEN and CDR2 SYDVKM. Regarding the study as a whole: Earlier results showed most TCR beta V segments being productive about 87% or about 30% of the time. By a later analysis, the bulk of CMV-associated TCR beta chains appeared HLA-restricted.

The chain uses TRBV28 and TRBJ1-6; 8 positions agree with TRBD1. The sequenced material came from PBMCs. The TCR originated in a man aged 25 to 45 in good health and CMV-seropositive. This CDR3 reads CASRPDRGIHSPLHF. The CDR3 DNA follows: TGTGCCAGCAGGCCCGACAGGGGTATTCATTCACCCCTCCACTTT.